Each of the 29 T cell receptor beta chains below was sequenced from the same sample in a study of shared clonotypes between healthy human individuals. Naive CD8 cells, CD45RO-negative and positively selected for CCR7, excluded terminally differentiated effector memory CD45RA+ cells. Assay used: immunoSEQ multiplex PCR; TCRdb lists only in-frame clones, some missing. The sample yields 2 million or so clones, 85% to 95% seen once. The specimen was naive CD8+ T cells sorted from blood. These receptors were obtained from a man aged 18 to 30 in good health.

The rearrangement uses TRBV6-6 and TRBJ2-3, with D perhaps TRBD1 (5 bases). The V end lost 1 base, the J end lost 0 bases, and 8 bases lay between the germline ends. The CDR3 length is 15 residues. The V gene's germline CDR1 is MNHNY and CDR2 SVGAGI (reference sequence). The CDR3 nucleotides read TGTGCCAGCAGTTACTTTCAGGGAAGCACAGATACGCAGTATTTT. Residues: CASSYFQGSTDTQYF.

CDR3 sequence (DNA): TGCGCCAGCAGCCCCATGGGACAGGGCACCGGGGAGCTGTTTTTT. Its translation is CASSPMGQGTGELFF. This chain joins TRBV4-1 and TRBJ2-2, with 9 bases identical to TRBD1. Germline V gene sequence: CDR1 MGHRA, CDR2 YSYEKL. V shed 4 bases, J shed 4 bases, and the junction held 4 bases outside the gene matches. The CDR3 consists of 15 residues.

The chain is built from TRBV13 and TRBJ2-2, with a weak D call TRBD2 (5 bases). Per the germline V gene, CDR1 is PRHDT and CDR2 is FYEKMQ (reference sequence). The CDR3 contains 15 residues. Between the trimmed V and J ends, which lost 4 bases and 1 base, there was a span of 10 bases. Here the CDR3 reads CASSYGLVNTGELFF. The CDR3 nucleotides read TGTGCCAGCAGCTACGGACTGGTGAACACCGGGGAGCTGTTTTTT.

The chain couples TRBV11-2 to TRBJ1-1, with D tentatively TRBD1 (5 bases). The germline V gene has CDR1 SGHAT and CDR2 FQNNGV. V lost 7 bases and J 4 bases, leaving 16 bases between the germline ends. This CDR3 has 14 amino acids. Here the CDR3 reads CASNSPWGGTEAFF. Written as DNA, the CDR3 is TGTGCCAGCAACTCACCGTGGGGGGGCACTGAAGCTTTCTTT.

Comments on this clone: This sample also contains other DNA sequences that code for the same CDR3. The CDR3 region has the DNA TGCGCCAGCAGCCAAGAAAGGGGAAATGAGCAGTTCTTC. This translates into CASSQERGNEQFF. The rearrangement uses TRBV4-1 and TRBJ2-1, with D possibly being TRBD1 (5 bases). V lost 0 bases and J lost 7, with 7 bases in between. The length of the CDR3 is 13 residues. Germline V lookup: CDR1 MGHRA, CDR2 YSYEKL.

The CDR3: CASSLLGGGGAGTEAFF. The CDR3 bases are TGTGCCAGCAGCTTATTAGGAGGAGGGGGCGCAGGCACTGAAGCTTTCTTT. This chain links TRBV7-9 with TRBJ1-1, with TRBD1 matching 7 bases. CDR1 SEHNR and CDR2 FQNEAQ come from the germline V gene (reference sequence). After removal of 2 bases from V and 4 bases from J, the junction contained 13 bases not matched to a gene. This CDR3 region has 17 residues.

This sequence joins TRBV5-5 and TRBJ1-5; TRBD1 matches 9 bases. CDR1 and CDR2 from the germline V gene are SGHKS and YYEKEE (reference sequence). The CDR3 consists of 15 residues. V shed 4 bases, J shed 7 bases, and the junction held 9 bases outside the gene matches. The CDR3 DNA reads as TGTGCCAGCAGCAGTACAGGGGGCAGTGGGCAGCCCCAGCATTTT. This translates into CASSSTGGSGQPQHF.

The CDR3 bases are TGTGCCAGATTGGGGACTAGCGGGGCCCTTACATACTCCTACGAGCAGTACTTC. Translated, it gives CARLGTSGALTYSYEQYF. The chain uses TRBV19 and TRBJ2-7; 13 bases are a match to TRBD2. Germline-derived CDR1 and CDR2 are LNHDA and SQIVND (reference sequence). This CDR3 has 18 amino acids. The V and J ends lost 9 bases and 0 bases, in that order; junction bases with no gene match: 14.

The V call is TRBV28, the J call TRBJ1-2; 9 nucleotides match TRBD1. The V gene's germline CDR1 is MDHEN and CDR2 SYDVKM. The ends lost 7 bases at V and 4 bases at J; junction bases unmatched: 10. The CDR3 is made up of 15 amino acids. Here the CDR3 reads CASTETGTGFYGYTF. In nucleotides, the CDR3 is TGTGCCAGCACCGAGACTGGGACAGGGTTCTATGGCTACACCTTC.

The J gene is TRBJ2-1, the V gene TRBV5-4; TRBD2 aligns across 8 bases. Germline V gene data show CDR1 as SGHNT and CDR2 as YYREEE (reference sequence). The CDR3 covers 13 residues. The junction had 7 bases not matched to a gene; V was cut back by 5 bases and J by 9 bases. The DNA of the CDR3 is TGTGCCAGCAGACAGCGGGGGAACGGTGAGCAGTTCTTC. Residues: CASRQRGNGEQFF.

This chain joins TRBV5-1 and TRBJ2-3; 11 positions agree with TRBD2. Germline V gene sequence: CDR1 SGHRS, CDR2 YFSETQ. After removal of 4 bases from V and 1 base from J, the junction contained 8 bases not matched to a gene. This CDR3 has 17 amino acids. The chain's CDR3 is CASSQIAGGQGTDTQYF. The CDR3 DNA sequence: TGCGCCAGCAGCCAAATAGCGGGAGGGCAAGGCACAGATACGCAGTATTTT.

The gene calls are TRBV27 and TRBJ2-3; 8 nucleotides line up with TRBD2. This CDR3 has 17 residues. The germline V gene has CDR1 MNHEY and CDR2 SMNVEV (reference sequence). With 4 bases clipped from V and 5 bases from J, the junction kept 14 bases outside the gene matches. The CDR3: CASSSEVWRGAVDTQYF. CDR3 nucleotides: TGTGCCAGCAGTTCCGAGGTGTGGCGGGGGGCGGTAGATACGCAGTATTTT.

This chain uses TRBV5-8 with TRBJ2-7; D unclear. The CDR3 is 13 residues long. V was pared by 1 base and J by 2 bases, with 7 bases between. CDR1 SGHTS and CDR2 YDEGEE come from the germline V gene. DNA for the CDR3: TGTGCCAGCAGCTTGTCCACAACCTACGAGCAGTACTTC. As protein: CASSLSTTYEQYF.

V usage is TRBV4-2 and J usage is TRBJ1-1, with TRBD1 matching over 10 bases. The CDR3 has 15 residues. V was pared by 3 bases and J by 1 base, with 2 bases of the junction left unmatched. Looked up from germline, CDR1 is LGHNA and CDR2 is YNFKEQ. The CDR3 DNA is TGTGCCAGCAGCCAGGGACAGGGGACGAACACTGAAGCTTTCTTT. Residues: CASSQGQGTNTEAFF.

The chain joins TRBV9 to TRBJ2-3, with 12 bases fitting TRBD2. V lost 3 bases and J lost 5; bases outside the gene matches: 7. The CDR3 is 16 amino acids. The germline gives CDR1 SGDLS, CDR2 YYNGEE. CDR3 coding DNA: TGTGCCAGCAGCGAGAACAGACTAGCGGGAGAAGATACGCAGTATTTT. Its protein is CASSENRLAGEDTQYF.

CDR3 nucleotides: TGTGCCAGCAGTGAGGGGACAGGGGGTCCCGAGCAGTACTTC. Translating it yields CASSEGTGGPEQYF. This chain connects TRBV2 to TRBJ2-7; TRBD1 agrees at 11 bases. With V trimmed by 3 bases and J by 6 bases, 4 bases remained unmatched. This CDR3 is built from 14 residues. Germline V gene data show CDR1 as SNHLY and CDR2 as FYNNEI.

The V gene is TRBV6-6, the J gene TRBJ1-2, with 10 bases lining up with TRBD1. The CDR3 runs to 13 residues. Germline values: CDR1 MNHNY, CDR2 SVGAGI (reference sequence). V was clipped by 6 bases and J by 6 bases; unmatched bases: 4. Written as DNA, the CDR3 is TGTGCCAGCAGGGACAGGGGGTTACATGGCTACACCTTC. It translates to CASRDRGLHGYTF.

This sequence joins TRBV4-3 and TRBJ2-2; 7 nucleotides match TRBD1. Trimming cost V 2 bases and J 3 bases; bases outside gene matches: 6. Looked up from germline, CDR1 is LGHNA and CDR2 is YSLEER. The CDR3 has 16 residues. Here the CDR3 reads CASSQPTGDDTGELFF. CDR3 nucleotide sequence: TGCGCCAGCAGCCAACCAACAGGGGACGACACCGGGGAGCTGTTTTTT.

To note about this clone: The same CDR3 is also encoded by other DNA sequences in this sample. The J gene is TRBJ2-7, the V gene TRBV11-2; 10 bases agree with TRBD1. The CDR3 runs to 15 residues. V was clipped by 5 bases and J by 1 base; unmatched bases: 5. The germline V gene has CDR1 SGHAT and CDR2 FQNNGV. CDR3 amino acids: CASSLPGQGSYEQYF. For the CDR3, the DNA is TGTGCCAGCAGCCTTCCGGGACAGGGGTCCTACGAGCAGTACTTC.

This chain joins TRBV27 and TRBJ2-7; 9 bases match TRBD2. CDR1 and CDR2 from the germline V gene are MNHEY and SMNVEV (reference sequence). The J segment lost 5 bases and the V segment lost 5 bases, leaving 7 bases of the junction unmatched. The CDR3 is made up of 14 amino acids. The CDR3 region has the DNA TGTGCCAGCAGTATCCTAGCGGGGAGCGACGAGCAGTACTTC. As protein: CASSILAGSDEQYF.

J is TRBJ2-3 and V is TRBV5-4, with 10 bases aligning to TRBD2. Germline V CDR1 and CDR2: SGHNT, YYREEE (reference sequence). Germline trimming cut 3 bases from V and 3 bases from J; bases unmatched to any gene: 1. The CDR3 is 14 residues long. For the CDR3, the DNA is TGTGCCAGCAGCTGGGGACTAGCGACAGATACGCAGTATTTT. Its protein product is CASSWGLATDTQYF.

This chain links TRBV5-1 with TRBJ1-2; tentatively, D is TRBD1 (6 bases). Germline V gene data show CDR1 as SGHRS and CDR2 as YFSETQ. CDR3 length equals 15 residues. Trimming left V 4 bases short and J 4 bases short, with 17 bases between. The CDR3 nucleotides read TGCGCCAGCAGCCCCGAGGGGGGTATAGCCTATGGCTACACCTTC. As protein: CASSPEGGIAYGYTF.

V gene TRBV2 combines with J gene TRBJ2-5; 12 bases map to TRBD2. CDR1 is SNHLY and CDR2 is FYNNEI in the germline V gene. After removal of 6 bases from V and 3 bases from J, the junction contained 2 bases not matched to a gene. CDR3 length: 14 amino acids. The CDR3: CASRASGGEETQYF. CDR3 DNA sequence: TGTGCCAGCAGGGCTAGCGGGGGGGAAGAGACCCAGTACTTC.

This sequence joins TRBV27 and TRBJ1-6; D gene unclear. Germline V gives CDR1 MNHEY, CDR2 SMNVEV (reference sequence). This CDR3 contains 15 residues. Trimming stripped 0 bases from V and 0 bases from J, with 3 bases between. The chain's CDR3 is CASSLSDSYNSPLHF. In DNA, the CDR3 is TGTGCCAGCAGTTTATCTGACTCCTATAATTCACCCCTCCACTTT.

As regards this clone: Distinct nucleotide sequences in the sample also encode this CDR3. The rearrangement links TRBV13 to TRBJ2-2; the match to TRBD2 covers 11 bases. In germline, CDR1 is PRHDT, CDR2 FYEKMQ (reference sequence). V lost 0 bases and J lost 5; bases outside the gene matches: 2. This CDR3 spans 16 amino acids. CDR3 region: CASSLGLAGVTGELFF. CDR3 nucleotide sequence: TGTGCCAGCAGCTTAGGACTAGCGGGGGTTACCGGGGAGCTGTTTTTT.

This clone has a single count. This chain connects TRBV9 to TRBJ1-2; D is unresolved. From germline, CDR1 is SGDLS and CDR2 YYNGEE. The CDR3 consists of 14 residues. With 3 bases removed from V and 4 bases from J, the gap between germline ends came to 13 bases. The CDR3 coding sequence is TGTGCCAGCAGCGGGCCCGGGAGCGGCTATGGCTACACCTTC. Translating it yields CASSGPGSGYGYTF. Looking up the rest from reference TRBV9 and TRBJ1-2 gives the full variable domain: DSGVTQTPKHLITATGQRVTLRCSPRSGDLSVYWYQQSLDQGLQFLIQYYNGEERAKGNILERFSAQQFPDLHSELNLSSLELGDSALYFCASSGPGSGYGYTFGSGTRLTVV.

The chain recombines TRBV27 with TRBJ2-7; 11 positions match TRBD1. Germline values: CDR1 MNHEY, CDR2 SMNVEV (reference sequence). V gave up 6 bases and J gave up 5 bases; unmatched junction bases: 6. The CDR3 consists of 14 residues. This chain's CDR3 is CASSLDRGLNEQYF. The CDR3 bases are TGTGCCAGCAGCTTGGACAGGGGGCTCAACGAGCAGTACTTC.

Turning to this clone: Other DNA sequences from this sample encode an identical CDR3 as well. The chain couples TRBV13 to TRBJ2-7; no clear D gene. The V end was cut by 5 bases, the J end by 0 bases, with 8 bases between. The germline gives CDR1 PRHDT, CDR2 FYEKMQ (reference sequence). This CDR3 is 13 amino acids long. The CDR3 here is CASSLPSSYEQYF. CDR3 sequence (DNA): TGTGCCAGCAGCCTCCCAAGCTCCTACGAGCAGTACTTC. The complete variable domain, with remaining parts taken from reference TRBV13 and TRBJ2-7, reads AAGVIQSPRHLIKEKRETATLKCYPIPRHDTVYWYQQGPGQDPQFLISFYEKMQSDKGSIPDRFSAQQFSDYHSELNMSSLELGDSALYFCASSLPSSYEQYFGPGTRLTVT.

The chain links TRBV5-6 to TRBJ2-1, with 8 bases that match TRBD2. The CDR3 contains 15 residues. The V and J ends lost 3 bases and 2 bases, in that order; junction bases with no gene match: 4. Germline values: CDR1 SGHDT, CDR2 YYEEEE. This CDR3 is CASSYGLAAYNEQFF. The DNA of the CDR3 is TGTGCCAGCAGCTATGGACTAGCCGCCTACAATGAGCAGTTCTTC.